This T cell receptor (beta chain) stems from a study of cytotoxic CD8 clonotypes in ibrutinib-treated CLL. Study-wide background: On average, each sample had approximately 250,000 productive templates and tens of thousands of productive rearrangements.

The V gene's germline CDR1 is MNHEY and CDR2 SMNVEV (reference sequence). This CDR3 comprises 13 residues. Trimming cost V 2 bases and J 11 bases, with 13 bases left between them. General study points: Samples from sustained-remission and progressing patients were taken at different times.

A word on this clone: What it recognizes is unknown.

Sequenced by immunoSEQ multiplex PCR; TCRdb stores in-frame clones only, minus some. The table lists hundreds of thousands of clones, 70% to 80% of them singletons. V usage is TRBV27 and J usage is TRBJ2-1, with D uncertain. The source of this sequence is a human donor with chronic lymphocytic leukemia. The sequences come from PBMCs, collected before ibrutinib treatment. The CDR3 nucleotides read TGTGCCAGCAGTTTAAAGAATAGAGACCAGCAGTTCTTC. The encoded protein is CASSLKNRDQQFF.